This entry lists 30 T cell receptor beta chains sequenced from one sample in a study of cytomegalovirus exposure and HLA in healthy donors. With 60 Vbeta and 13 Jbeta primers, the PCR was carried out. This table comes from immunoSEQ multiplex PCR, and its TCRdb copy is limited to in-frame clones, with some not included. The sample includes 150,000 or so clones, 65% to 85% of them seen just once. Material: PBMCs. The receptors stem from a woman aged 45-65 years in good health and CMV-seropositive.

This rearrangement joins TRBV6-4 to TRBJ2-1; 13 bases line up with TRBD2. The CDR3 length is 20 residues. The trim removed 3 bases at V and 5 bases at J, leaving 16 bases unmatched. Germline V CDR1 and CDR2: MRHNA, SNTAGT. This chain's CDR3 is CASSDRGGLAGNLIDNEQFF. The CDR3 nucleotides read TGTGCCAGCAGTGATCGGGGGGGACTAGCGGGAAACTTGATCGACAATGAGCAGTTCTTC.

The CDR3 sequence is CASGGYTEAFF. For the CDR3, the DNA is TGTGCCAGCGGGGGCTACACTGAAGCTTTCTTT. The chain has TRBV28 and TRBJ1-1, with D perhaps matching TRBD1 (6 bases). V was pared by 8 bases and J by 3 bases, with 7 bases between. This CDR3 has 11 residues. Per germline, CDR1 MDHEN and CDR2 SYDVKM. Combining the CDR3 with reference TRBV28 and TRBJ1-1 gives the whole variable domain DVKVTQSSRYLVKRTGEKVFLECVQDMDHENMFWYRQDPGLGLRLIYFSYDVKMKEKGDIPEGYSVSREKKERFSLILESASTNQTSMYLCASGGYTEAFFGQGTRLTVV.

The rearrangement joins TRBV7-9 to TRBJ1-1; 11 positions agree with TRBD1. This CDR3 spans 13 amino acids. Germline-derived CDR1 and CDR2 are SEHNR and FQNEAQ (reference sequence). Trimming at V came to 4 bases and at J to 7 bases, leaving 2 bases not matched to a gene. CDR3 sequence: CASSWGTGGEAFF. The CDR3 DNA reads TGTGCCAGCAGCTGGGGGACAGGGGGTGAAGCTTTCTTT.

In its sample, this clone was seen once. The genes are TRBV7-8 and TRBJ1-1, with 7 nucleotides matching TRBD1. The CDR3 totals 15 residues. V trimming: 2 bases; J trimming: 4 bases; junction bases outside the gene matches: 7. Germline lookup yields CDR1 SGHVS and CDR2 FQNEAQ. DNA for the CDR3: TGTGCCAGCAGCTTACCCGACAGGGTGGGCACTGAAGCTTTCTTT. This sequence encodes CASSLPDRVGTEAFF.

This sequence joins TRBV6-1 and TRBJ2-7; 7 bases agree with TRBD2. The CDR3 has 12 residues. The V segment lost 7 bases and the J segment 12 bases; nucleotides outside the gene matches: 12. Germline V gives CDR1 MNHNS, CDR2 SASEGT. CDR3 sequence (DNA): TGTGCCAGCAACGCGGGAGAGCAACGGTTGTACTTC. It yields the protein CASNAGEQRLYF.

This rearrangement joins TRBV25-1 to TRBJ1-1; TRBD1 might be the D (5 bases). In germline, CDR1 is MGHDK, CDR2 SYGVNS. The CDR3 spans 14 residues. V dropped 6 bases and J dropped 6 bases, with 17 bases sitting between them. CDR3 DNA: TGTGCCAGCAGGGGGTGGGGGGTCATCCCTGAAGCTTTCTTT. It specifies CASRGWGVIPEAFF.

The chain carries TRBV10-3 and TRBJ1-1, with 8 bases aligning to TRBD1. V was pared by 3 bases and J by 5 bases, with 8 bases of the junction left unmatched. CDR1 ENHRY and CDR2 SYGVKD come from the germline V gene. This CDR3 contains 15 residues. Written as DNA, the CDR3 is TGTGCCATCAGTGAAGGTTTTACAGGGGGGACTGAAGCTTTCTTT. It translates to CAISEGFTGGTEAFF.

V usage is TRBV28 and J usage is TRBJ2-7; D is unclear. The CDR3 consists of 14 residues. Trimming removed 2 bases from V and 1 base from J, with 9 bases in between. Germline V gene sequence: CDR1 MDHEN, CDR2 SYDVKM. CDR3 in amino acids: CASSLTRLSYEQYF. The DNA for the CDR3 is TGTGCCAGCAGTTTAACCCGGTTATCCTACGAGCAGTACTTC.

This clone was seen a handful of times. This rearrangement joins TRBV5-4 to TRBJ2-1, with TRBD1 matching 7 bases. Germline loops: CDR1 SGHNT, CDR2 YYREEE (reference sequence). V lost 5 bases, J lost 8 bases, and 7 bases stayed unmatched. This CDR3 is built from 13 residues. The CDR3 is CASRRQGVYEQFF. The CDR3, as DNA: TGTGCCAGCAGACGGCAGGGGGTCTATGAGCAGTTCTTC.

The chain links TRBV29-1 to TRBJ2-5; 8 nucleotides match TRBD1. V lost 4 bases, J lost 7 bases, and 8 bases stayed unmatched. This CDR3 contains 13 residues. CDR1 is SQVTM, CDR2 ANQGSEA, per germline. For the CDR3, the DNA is TGCAGCGTTGTGTCCGGGACAGGACCGACCCAGTACTTC. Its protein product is CSVVSGTGPTQYF.

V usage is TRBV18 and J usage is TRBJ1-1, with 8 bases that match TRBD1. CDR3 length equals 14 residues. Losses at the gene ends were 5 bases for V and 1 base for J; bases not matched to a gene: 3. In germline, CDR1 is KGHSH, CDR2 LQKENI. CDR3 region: CASSTQGENTEAFF. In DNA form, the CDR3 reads TGTGCCAGCTCAACACAGGGGGAGAACACTGAAGCTTTCTTT.

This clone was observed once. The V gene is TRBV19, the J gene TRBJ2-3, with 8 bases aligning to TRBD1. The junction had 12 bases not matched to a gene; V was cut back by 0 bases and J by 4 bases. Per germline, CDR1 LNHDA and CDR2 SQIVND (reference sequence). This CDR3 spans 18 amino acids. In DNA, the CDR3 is TGTGCCAGTAGTATAGAGGCTCCGGACAGGGAATTTTCAGATACGCAGTATTTT. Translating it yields CASSIEAPDREFSDTQYF.

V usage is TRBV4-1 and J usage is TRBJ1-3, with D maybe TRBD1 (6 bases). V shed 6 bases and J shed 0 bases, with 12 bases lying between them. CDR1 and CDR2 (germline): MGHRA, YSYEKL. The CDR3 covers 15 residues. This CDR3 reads CASSQTGFSGNTIYF. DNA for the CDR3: TGCGCCAGCAGTCAGACAGGCTTCTCTGGAAACACCATATATTTT.

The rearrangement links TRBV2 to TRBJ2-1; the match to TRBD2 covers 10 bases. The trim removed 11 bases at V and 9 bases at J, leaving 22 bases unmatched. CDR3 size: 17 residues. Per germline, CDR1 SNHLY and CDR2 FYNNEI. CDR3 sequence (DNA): TGTGCCGGAGTGAAGGATCCTAGCGGGAGAGTAGTGGGTGAGCAGTTCTTC. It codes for CAGVKDPSGRVVGEQFF.

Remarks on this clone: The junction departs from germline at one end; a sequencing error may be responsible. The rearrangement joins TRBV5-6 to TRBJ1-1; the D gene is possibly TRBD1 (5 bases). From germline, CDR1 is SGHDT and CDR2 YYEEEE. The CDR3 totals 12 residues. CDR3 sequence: CAGSLGQGEAFF. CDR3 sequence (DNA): TGTGCCGGCAGCTTGGGGCAGGGTGAAGCTTTCTTT.

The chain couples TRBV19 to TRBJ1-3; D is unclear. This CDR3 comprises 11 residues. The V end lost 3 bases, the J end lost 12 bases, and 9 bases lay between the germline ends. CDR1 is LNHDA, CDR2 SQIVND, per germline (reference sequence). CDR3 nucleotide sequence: TGTGCCAGTAGTATGACAAACCGCATATATTTT. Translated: CASSMTNRIYF.

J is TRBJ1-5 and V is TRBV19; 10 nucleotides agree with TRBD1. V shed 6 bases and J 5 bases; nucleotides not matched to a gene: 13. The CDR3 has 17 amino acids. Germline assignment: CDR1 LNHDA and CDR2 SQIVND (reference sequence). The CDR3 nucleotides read TGTGCCAGTAGCCCCTCAGGGACAGGGGCTACCCATCAGCCCCAGCATTTT. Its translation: CASSPSGTGATHQPQHF.

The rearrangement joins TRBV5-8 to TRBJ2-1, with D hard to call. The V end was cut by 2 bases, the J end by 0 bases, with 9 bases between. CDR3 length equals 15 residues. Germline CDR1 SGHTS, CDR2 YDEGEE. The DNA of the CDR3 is TGTGCCAGCAGCTTAACCACGAGCTCCTACAATGAGCAGTTCTTC. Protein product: CASSLTTSSYNEQFF.

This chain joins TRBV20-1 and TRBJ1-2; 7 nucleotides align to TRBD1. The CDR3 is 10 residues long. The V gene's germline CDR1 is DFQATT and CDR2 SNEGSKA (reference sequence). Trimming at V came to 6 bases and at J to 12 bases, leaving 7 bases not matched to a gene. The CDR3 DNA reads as TGCAGTGCCAGGGACAGTCGGGACACCTTC. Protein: CSARDSRDTF.

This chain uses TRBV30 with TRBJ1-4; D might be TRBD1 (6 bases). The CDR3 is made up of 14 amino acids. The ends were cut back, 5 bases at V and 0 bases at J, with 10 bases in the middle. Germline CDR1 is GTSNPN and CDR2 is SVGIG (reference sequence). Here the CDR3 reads CAWARQATNEKLFF. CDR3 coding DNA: TGTGCCTGGGCGAGACAGGCAACTAATGAAAAACTGTTTTTT.

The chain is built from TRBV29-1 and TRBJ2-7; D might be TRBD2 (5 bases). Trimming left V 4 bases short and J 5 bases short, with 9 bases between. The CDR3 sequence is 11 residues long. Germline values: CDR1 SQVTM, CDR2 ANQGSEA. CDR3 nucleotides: TGCAGCGTTGGAGGAGGCGACGAGCAGTACTTC. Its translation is CSVGGGDEQYF.

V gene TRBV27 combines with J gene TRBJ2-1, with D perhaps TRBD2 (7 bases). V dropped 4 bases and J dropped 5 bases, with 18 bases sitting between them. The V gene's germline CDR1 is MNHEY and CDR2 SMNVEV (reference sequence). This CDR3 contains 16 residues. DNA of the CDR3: TGTGCCAGCAGTTCTTGGAGGGGGGGGAACAACAATGAGCAGTTCTTC. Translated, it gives CASSSWRGGNNNEQFF.

The CDR3 here is CASSTDRAFNEKLFF. Written as DNA, the CDR3 is TGTGCCAGTAGTACCGACAGGGCCTTTAATGAAAAACTGTTTTTT. The J gene is TRBJ1-4, the V gene TRBV19, with TRBD1 matching over 7 bases. Trimming removed 4 bases from V and 4 bases from J; junction bases left unmatched: 6. The CDR3 runs 15 residues. From germline, CDR1 is LNHDA and CDR2 SQIVND (reference sequence). The whole variable domain, filled in from reference TRBV19 and TRBJ1-4, reads DGGITQSPKYLFRKEGQNVTLSCEQNLNHDAMYWYRQDPGQGLRLIYYSQIVNDFQKGDIAEGYSVSREKKESFPLTVTSAQKNPTAFYLCASSTDRAFNEKLFFGSGTQLSVL.

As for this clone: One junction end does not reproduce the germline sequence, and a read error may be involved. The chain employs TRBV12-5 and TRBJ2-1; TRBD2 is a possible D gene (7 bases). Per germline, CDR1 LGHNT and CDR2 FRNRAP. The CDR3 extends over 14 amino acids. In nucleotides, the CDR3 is TGTGCTAGTGGATTTGGGGGGGCCTACGATGAGCAGTTCTTC. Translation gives CASGFGGAYDEQFF. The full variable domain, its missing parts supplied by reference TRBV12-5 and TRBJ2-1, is DARVTQTPRHKVTEMGQEVTMRCQPILGHNTVFWYRQTMMQGLELLAYFRNRAPLDDSGMPKDRFSAEMPDATLATLKIQPSEPRDSAVYFCASGFGGAYDEQFFGPGTRLTVL.

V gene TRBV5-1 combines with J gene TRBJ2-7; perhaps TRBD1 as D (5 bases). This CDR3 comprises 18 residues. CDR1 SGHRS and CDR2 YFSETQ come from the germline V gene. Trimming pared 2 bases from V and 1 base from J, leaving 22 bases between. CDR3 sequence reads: CASSFRAGRRTGSYEQYF. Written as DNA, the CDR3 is TGCGCCAGCAGCTTTCGGGCAGGGCGCCGGACCGGGTCCTACGAGCAGTACTTC.

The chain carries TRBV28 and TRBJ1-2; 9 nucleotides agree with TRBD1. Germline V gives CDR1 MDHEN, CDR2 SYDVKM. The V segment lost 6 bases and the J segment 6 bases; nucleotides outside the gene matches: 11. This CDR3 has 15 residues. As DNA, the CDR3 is TGTGCCAGCAGAAACTACCCGGGACAGGGAAATGGCTACACCTTC. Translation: CASRNYPGQGNGYTF.

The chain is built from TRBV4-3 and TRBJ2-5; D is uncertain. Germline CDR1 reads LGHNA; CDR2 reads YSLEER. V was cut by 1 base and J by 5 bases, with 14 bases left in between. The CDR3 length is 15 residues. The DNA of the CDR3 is TGCGCCAGCAGCCAAGGCGGATCTTTCGGGGAGACCCAGTACTTC. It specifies CASSQGGSFGETQYF.

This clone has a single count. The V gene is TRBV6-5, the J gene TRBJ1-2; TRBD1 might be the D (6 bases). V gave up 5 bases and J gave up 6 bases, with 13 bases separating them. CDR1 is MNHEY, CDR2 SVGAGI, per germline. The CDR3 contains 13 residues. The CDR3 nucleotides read TGTGCCAGCAGTGAAAACAGGGTGAATGGCTACACCTTC. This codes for CASSENRVNGYTF.

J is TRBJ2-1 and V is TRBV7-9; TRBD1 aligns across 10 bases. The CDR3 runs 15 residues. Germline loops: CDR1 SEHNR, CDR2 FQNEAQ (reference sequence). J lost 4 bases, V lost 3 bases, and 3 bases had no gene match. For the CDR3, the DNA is TGTGCCAGCAGCTTGGACAGGGGGATATACAATGAGCAGTTCTTC. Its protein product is CASSLDRGIYNEQFF.

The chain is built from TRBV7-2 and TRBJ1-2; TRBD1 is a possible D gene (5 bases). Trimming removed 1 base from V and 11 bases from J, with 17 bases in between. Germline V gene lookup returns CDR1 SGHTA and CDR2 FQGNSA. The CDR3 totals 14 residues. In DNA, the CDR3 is TGTGCCAGCAGCTTAGACTCGTTTGACAGTAGGTACACCTTC. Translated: CASSLDSFDSRYTF.